This T cell receptor (beta chain) was documented in a study of T cells in Graves' hyperthyroidism and ophthalmopathy. In this sample, this clonotype turned up many times. Authors of the study amplified TCR beta CDR3 regions from RNA transcripts. TCR CDR3 regions were first amplified by RT-PCR with HTBI primers. TCRdb passed the multiplex PCR reads through MiXCR, listing each CDR3 protein once. The top ten clones hold 40% to 65% of a sample with over 150,000 distinct CDR3 sequences, about 15% of them seen once. The CDR3 runs 16 residues. Trimming took 7 bases from V and 4 from J, leaving 22 bases between them. Germline V CDR1 and CDR2: SEHNR, FQNEAQ (reference sequence).

The sequence came from a woman between 45 and 60 years old with Graves' hyperthyroidism. V gene TRBV7-9 combines with J gene TRBJ1-2, with TRBD1 as a possible D gene (6 bases). The sample was blood. This CDR3 is CASITGSGLDGYGYTF. In DNA, the CDR3 is TGTGCCAGCATCACAGGGAGTGGGCTCGATGGCTATGGCTACACCTTC.